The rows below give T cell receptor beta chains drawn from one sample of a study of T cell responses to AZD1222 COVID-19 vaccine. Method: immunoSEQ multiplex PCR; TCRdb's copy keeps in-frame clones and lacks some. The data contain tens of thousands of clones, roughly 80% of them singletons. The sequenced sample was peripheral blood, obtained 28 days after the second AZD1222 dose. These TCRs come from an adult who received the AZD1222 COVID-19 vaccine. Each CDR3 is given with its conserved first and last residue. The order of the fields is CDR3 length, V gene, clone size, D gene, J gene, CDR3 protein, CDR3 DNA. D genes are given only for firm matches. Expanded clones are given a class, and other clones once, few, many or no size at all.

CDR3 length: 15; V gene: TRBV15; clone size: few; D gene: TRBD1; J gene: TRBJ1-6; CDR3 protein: CATSRTGTGNSPLHF; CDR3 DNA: TGTGCCACCAGCAGAACCGGGACAGGAAATTCACCCCTCCACTTT
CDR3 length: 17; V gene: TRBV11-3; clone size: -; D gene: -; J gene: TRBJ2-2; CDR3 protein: CASSKTDWTSNTGELFF; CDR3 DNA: TGTGCCAGCAGCAAAACCGACTGGACATCGAACACCGGGGAGCTGTTTTTT
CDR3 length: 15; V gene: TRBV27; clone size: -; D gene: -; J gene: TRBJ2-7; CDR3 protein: CASSPQGTHSYEQYF; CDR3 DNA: TGTGCCAGCAGCCCACAGGGGACTCACTCCTACGAGCAGTACTTC
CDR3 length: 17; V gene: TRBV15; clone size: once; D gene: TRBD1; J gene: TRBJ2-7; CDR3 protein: CATSRARGQGATYEQYF; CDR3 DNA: TGTGCCACCAGCAGAGCCAGAGGTCAGGGGGCGACCTACGAGCAGTACTTC
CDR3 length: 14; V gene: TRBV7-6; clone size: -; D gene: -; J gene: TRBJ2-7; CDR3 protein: CASSLFWGPYEQYF; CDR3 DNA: TGTGCCAGCAGCTTATTCTGGGGGCCCTACGAGCAGTACTTC
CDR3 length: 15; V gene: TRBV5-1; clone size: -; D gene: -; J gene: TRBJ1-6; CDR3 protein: CASSPGEQYNSPLHF; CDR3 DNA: TGCGCCAGCAGCCCGGGGGAACAGTATAATTCACCCCTCCACTTT
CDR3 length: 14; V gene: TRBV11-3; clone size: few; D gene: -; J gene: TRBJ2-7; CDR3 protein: CASSLGRGSYEQYF; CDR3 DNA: TGTGCCAGCAGCTTGGGGAGAGGGTCCTACGAGCAGTACTTC
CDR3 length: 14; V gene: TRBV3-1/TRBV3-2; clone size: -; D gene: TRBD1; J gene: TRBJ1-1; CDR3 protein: CASSQTGGVTEAFF; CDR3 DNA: TGTGCCAGCAGCCAGACAGGGGGAGTAACTGAAGCTTTCTTT
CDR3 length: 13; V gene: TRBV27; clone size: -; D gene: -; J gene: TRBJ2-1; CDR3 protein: CASSTGPYNEQFF; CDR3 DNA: TGTGCCAGCAGCACGGGGCCCTACAATGAGCAGTTCTTC
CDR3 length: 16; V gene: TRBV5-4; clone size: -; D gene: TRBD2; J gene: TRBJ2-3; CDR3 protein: CASSLASGGAPDTQYF; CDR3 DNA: TGTGCCAGCAGCTTGGCTAGCGGGGGGGCCCCAGATACGCAGTATTTT
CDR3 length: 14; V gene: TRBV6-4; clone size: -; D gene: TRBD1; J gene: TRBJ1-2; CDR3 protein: CASRPGQGGGGYTF; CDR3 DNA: TGTGCCAGCAGGCCGGGACAGGGAGGAGGTGGCTACACCTTC
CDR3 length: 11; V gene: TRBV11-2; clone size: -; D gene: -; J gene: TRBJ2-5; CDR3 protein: CASRREGTQYF; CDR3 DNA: TGTGCCAGCCGAAGAGAAGGGACCCAGTACTTC
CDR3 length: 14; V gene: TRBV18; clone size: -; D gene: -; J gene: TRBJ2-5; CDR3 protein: CASSPRWQGETQYF; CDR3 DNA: TGTGCCAGCTCACCAAGGTGGCAGGGGGAGACCCAGTACTTC
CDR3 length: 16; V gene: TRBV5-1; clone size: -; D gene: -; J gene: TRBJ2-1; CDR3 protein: CASSLGGAGPYNEQFF; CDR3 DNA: TGCGCCAGCAGCTTGGGGGGGGCCGGGCCCTACAATGAGCAGTTCTTC
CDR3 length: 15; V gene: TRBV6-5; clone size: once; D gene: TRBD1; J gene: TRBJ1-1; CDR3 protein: CASSYGQGLDTEAFF; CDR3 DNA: TGTGCCAGCAGTTACGGACAGGGTTTGGACACTGAAGCTTTCTTT
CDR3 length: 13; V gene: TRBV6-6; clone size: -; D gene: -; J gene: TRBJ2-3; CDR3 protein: CASSPQDTDTQYF; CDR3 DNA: TGTGCCAGCAGTCCCCAGGACACCGATACGCAGTATTTT
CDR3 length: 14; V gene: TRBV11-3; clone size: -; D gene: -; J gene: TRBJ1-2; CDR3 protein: CASSLPRARYGYTF; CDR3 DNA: TGTGCCAGCAGCTTACCCCGGGCGAGGTATGGCTACACCTTC